Below, 19 T cell receptor beta chains from the same sample are listed, as sequenced in a study of PD-L1 blockade in urothelial cancer. The time point here: peripheral blood 6 weeks after treatment start. The table came from immunoSEQ multiplex PCR; TCRdb's copy has only in-frame clones and leaves some out. This table has roughly 100,000 clones, over 80% appearing once. Sequencing used PBMCs, obtained around atezolizumab (anti-PD-L1) treatment. The origin of the receptors is a man between 65 and 80 years old with urothelial cancer.

The chain joins TRBV6-5 to TRBJ2-7, with TRBD2 matching over 12 bases. There are 14 residues in the CDR3. The V segment lost 6 bases and the J segment 4 bases; nucleotides outside the gene matches: 4. Looked up from germline, CDR1 is MNHEY and CDR2 is SVGAGI. As DNA, the CDR3 is TGTGCCAGCAGACGACTAGCGGGAGAATACGAGCAGTACTTC. Translation gives CASRRLAGEYEQYF.

A single count supports this clone. The chain has TRBV7-9 and TRBJ2-7, with TRBD2 as a possible D gene (5 bases). The V end was cut by 1 base, the J end by 2 bases, with 15 bases between. The CDR3 has 16 residues. Germline values: CDR1 SEHNR, CDR2 FQNEAQ (reference sequence). The CDR3 loop reads CASSLGGSGSPYEQYF. CDR3 coding DNA: TGTGCCAGCAGCTTAGGGGGAAGCGGATCACCCTACGAGCAGTACTTC.

The CDR3 DNA is TGCGCCAGCAGCTTGGAGACAGGGTTGGTAGGGGAAAAACTGTTTTTT. The encoded protein is CASSLETGLVGEKLFF. The gene calls are TRBV5-1 and TRBJ1-4; 7 nucleotides match TRBD1. Trimming cost V 0 bases and J 8 bases; bases outside gene matches: 10. The germline gives CDR1 SGHRS, CDR2 YFSETQ. The CDR3 spans 16 residues.

V usage is TRBV7-2 and J usage is TRBJ2-7; a weak D match, TRBD2 (7 bases). The CDR3 spans 16 residues. Trimming cost V 0 bases and J 2 bases, with 14 bases left between them. Germline V CDR1 and CDR2: SGHTA, FQGNSA. The CDR3 sequence: CASSLAVGGPAYEQYF. The CDR3 DNA reads as TGTGCCAGCAGCTTAGCGGTGGGGGGGCCCGCCTACGAGCAGTACTTC.

This clone is categorized as medium-sized (0.01 to 0.1%). The chain has TRBV2 and TRBJ2-7, with no clear D. This CDR3 spans 13 amino acids. Germline CDR1 SNHLY, CDR2 FYNNEI. V shed 0 bases and J shed 11 bases, with 14 bases lying between them. This chain's CDR3 is CASSEALGSVEYF. CDR3 nucleotides: TGTGCCAGCAGTGAAGCCCTCGGGTCCGTGGAGTACTTC.

The chain carries TRBV5-1 and TRBJ2-5; maybe TRBD1 (6 bases). Trimming cost V 5 bases and J 2 bases, with 10 bases left between them. The CDR3 covers 13 residues. Germline CDR1 is SGHRS and CDR2 is YFSETQ. CDR3 sequence: CASRQGLQETQYF. The CDR3 region has the DNA TGCGCCAGCAGACAGGGCCTTCAAGAGACCCAGTACTTC.

The J gene is TRBJ1-2, the V gene TRBV11-2, with 8 bases fitting TRBD1. V shed 3 bases and J 7 bases; nucleotides not matched to a gene: 4. This CDR3 spans 13 amino acids. Germline loops: CDR1 SGHAT, CDR2 FQNNGV. The CDR3 DNA reads as TGTGCCAGCAGCTTCGCCAGGGGGCCTGGCTACACCTTC. Its protein product is CASSFARGPGYTF.

CDR3 nucleotides: TGCGCCAGCAGCTGGGCGGGGGAGACCAGCACAGATACGCAGTATTTT. Translation gives CASSWAGETSTDTQYF. The chain has TRBV5-1 and TRBJ2-3; 7 bases line up with TRBD2. Losses at the gene ends were 3 bases for V and 0 bases for J; bases not matched to a gene: 7. The V gene's germline CDR1 is SGHRS and CDR2 YFSETQ. The CDR3 is 16 amino acids.

This chain connects TRBV13 to TRBJ1-2; 7 bases agree with TRBD1. Losses at the gene ends were 5 bases for V and 5 bases for J; bases not matched to a gene: 5. This CDR3 has 13 amino acids. Germline V gives CDR1 PRHDT, CDR2 FYEKMQ (reference sequence). CDR3 protein: CASSRSGGYGYTF. The CDR3 DNA sequence: TGTGCCAGCAGCCGTTCAGGGGGTTATGGCTACACCTTC.

The rearrangement joins TRBV15 to TRBJ2-6, with 7 bases lining up with TRBD1. The CDR3 consists of 16 residues. Germline CDR1 LNHNV, CDR2 YYDKDF (reference sequence). V dropped 0 bases and J dropped 2; count of bases not matched to a gene: 1. Here the CDR3 reads CATSRDRGTGANVLTF. The CDR3 bases are TGTGCCACCAGCAGAGACAGGGGGACTGGGGCCAACGTCCTGACTTTC.

The chain links TRBV7-3 to TRBJ2-7; no clear D. The V end was cut by 3 bases, the J end by 1 base, with 7 bases between. The CDR3 spans 13 residues. CDR1 is SGHTA, CDR2 FQGTGA, per germline. In nucleotides, the CDR3 is TGTGCCAGCAGCTTCGGTCCGTCCTACGAGCAGTACTTC. This encodes CASSFGPSYEQYF.

V and J are TRBV7-2 and TRBJ1-2; weak D call: TRBD1 (5 bases). V dropped 1 base and J dropped 2 bases, with 8 bases sitting between them. Germline loops: CDR1 SGHTA, CDR2 FQGNSA. The CDR3 has 14 residues. Here the CDR3 DNA reads TGTGCCAGCAGCTTAGAGTCAGGGAACTATGGCTACACCTTC. It specifies CASSLESGNYGYTF. The whole variable domain, remainder taken from reference TRBV7-2 and TRBJ1-2, is GAGVSQSPSNKVTEKGKDVELRCDPISGHTALYWYRQSLGQGLEFLIYFQGNSAPDKSGLPSDRFSAERTGGSVSTLTIQRTQQEDSAVYLCASSLESGNYGYTFGSGTRLTVV.

V is TRBV11-2 and J is TRBJ1-2; possible D gene TRBD1, 6 bases. Trimming took off 0 bases at V and 4 bases at J, with 15 bases between the two ends. Germline assignment: CDR1 SGHAT and CDR2 FQNNGV. The CDR3 has 16 residues. CDR3 in DNA: TGTGCCAGCAGCTTAGAAGGTGGGCCAGGGGTCTATGGCTACACCTTC. It yields the protein CASSLEGGPGVYGYTF. The full variable domain, completed using reference TRBV11-2 and TRBJ1-2, is EAGVAQSPRYKIIEKRQSVAFWCNPISGHATLYWYQQILGQGPKLLIQFQNNGVVDDSQLPKDRFSAERLKGVDSTLKIQPAKLEDSAVYLCASSLEGGPGVYGYTFGSGTRLTVV.

This clone was recorded once. This chain uses TRBV6-4 with TRBJ1-6, with D perhaps matching TRBD1 (6 bases). Germline V gives CDR1 MRHNA, CDR2 SNTAGT. This CDR3 has 14 amino acids. V lost 3 bases and J 6 bases, leaving 9 bases between the germline ends. As DNA, the CDR3 is TGTGCCAGCAGTGAGGACAGCGTTAATTCACCCCTCCACTTT. It translates to CASSEDSVNSPLHF.

V gene TRBV7-9 combines with J gene TRBJ1-1; TRBD1 might be the D (6 bases). Per germline, CDR1 SEHNR and CDR2 FQNEAQ (reference sequence). V was pared by 1 base and J by 1 base, with 7 bases between. The CDR3 runs to 14 residues. The CDR3 loop reads CASSLGTANTEAFF. The CDR3 DNA is TGTGCCAGCAGCTTAGGGACAGCGAACACTGAAGCTTTCTTT.

The V call is TRBV18, the J call TRBJ1-4; D remains ambiguous. There are 14 residues in the CDR3. CDR1 and CDR2 from the germline V gene are KGHSH and LQKENI. The germline V and J ends were trimmed by 1 base and 3 bases, with 6 bases remaining between them. CDR3: CASSPRQANEKLFF. The CDR3 region has the DNA TGTGCCAGCTCACCACGGCAGGCTAATGAAAAACTGTTTTTT.

The chain uses TRBV10-2 and TRBJ2-7; possibly TRBD1 for D (6 bases). Between the trimmed V and J ends, which lost 7 bases and 6 bases, there was a span of 16 bases. The CDR3 consists of 13 residues. Looked up from germline, CDR1 is WSHSY and CDR2 is SAAADI. CDR3 loop: CASTVKGRGEQYF. CDR3 sequence (DNA): TGCGCCAGCACGGTTAAGGGCAGGGGCGAGCAGTACTTC.

This chain connects TRBV11-2 to TRBJ2-1; D remains ambiguous. The CDR3 consists of 13 residues. V gave up 1 base and J gave up 5 bases, with 6 bases separating them. CDR1 is SGHAT and CDR2 is FQNNGV in the germline V gene. CDR3 DNA sequence: TGTGCCAGCAGCTTAGGGCAGAACAATGAGCAGTTCTTC. The encoded protein is CASSLGQNNEQFF. Combining the CDR3 with reference TRBV11-2 and TRBJ2-1 gives the whole variable domain EAGVAQSPRYKIIEKRQSVAFWCNPISGHATLYWYQQILGQGPKLLIQFQNNGVVDDSQLPKDRFSAERLKGVDSTLKIQPAKLEDSAVYLCASSLGQNNEQFFGPGTRLTVL.

This chain uses TRBV19 with TRBJ2-7, with 11 bases lining up with TRBD2. There are 17 residues in the CDR3. Trimming took 3 bases from V and 6 from J; bases not matched to a gene: 13. Germline-derived CDR1 and CDR2 are LNHDA and SQIVND (reference sequence). The CDR3 sequence is CASSIHASGGPGGEQYF. The CDR3 nucleotides are TGTGCCAGTAGTATTCACGCTAGCGGGGGGCCCGGGGGCGAGCAGTACTTC.